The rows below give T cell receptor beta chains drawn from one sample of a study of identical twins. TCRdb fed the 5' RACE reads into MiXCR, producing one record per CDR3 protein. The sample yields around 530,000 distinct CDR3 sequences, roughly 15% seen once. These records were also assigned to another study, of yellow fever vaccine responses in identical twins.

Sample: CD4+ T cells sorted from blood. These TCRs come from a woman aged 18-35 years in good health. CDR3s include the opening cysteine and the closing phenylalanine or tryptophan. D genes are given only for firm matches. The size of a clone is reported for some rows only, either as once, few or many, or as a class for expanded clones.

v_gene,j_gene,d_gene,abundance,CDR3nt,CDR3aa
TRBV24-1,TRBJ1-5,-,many,TGTGCCACCAGTGATTTTGGCAATCAGCCCCAGCATTTT,CATSDFGNQPQHF
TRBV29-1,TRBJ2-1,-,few,TGCAGCGTTGGCCCGACAGTATACAATGAGCAGTTCTTC,CSVGPTVYNEQFF
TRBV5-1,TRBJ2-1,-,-,TGCGCCAGCAGGTCTATTGGACAGTACAATGAGCAGTTCTTC,CASRSIGQYNEQFF
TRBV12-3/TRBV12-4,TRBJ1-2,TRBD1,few,TGTGCCAGCACCGACAGGGGACCGCCTTATGGCTACACCTTC,CASTDRGPPYGYTF
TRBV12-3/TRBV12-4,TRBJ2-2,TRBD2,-,TGTGCCAGCAAACTAGCGGGAGTTAACGGGGAGCTGTTTTTT,CASKLAGVNGELFF
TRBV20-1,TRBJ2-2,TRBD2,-,TGCAGTGCTACCGGGGGGGTGAACACCGGGGAGCTGTTTTTT,CSATGGVNTGELFF
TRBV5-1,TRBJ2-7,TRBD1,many,TGCGCCAGCAGCTTGGGGGACAGAACCTACGAGCAGTACTTC,CASSLGDRTYEQYF
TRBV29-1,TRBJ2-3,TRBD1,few,TGCAGCGTTGGGATAACAGGGGGCGGGACAGATACGCAGTATTTT,CSVGITGGGTDTQYF
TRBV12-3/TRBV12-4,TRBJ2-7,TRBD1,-,TGTGCCAGCAGTCTCCTCCCGGGACAGGGTTCTGCCTACGAGCAGTACTTC,CASSLLPGQGSAYEQYF
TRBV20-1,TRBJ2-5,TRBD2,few,TGCAGTGAGCGGGGGGGCGGTGAGACCCAGTACTTC,CSERGGGETQYF
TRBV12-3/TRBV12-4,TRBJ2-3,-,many,TGTGCCAGCAGTTTAGTCTCTTACACAGATACGCAGTATTTT,CASSLVSYTDTQYF
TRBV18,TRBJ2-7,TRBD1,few,TGTGCCAGCTCACCACCGAATCAGGGGACAGGGAACTACGAGCAGTACTTC,CASSPPNQGTGNYEQYF
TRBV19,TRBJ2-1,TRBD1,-,TGTGCCAGTAGTAATCTCGGGACAGGGGGGTACAATGAGCAGTTCTTC,CASSNLGTGGYNEQFF
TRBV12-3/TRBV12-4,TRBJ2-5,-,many,TGTGCCAGCAGTTTTACGGGAAAGGAACAAGAGACCCAGTACTTC,CASSFTGKEQETQYF
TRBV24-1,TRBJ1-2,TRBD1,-,TGTGCCACCAGTGACACCGGGACAGGGGGCGCGTATGGCTACACCTTC,CATSDTGTGGAYGYTF
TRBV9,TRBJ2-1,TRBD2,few,TGTGCCAGCAGCGCCCGAGAGGAGGAGCGGGGGGGCCTGGATGAGCAGTTCTTC,CASSAREEERGGLDEQFF
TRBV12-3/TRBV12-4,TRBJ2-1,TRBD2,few,TGTGCCAGCAGTTTGGTTGGGACTAGCGTAAACAATGAGCAGTTCTTC,CASSLVGTSVNNEQFF
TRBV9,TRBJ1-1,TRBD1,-,TGTGCCAGCAGCGTAGAAGGGACAGGGGCCCTGAACACTGAAGCTTTCTTT,CASSVEGTGALNTEAFF
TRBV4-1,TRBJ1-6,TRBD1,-,TGCGCCAGCAGCCTCCCGGGACAGGGTAATTCACCCCTCCACTTT,CASSLPGQGNSPLHF
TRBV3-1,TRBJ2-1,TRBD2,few,TGTGCCAGCCGGAGGGCTAGCGGGCTAAATGAGCAGTTCTTC,CASRRASGLNEQFF
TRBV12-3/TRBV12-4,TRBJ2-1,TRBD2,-,TGTGCCAGCTTAAACCCGGCGGGAGGCTCCTACAATGAGCAGTTCTTC,CASLNPAGGSYNEQFF
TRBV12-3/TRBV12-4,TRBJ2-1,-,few,TGTGCCAGCAGTTTGCGGCGGGACAACAATGAGCAGTTCTTC,CASSLRRDNNEQFF
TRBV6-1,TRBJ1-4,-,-,TGTGCCAGCACTATTACGGTCGGGTCTTCTGAAAAACTGTTTTTT,CASTITVGSSEKLFF
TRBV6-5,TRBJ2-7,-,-,TGTGCCAGCAGACATTACGAGCAGTACTTC,CASRHYEQYF
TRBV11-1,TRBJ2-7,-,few,TGTGCCAGCAGCTTATACGGTCTAGTACCTGGCAGGACCTACGAGCAGTACTTC,CASSLYGLVPGRTYEQYF
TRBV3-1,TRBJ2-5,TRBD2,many,TGTGCCAGCAGCCCGTGGAGCGGGAGGGAACAAGAGACCCAGTACTTC,CASSPWSGREQETQYF
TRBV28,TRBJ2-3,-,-,TGTGCCAGCAGCCGGAGGCGAGTCGGAGAAGATACGCAGTATTTT,CASSRRRVGEDTQYF
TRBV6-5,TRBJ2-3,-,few,TGTGCCAGCAGTTTCACGACTAGACCCCCAGTGGATACGCAGTATTTT,CASSFTTRPPVDTQYF
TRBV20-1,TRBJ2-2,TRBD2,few,TGCAGTGCCCCGATTCCTAGCGGGAGAGGGAACACCGGGGAGCTGTTTTTT,CSAPIPSGRGNTGELFF
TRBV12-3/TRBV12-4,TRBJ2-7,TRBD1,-,TGTGCCAGCAGTACGTCCGACCGGGACAGCGCCTACGAGCAGTACTTC,CASSTSDRDSAYEQYF
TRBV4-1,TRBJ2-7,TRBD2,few,TGCGCCAGCAGCCCTAGCATTAGCGGGGGGTCCTACGAGCAGTACTTC,CASSPSISGGSYEQYF
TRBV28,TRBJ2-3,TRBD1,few,TGTGCCAGCAGTACGACAGGGTTCGGGTATTTT,CASSTTGFGYF
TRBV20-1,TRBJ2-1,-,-,TGCAGTGCAGCCCTCTGGGCATCCTACAATGAGCAGTTCTTC,CSAALWASYNEQFF
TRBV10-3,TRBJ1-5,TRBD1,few,TGTGCCATCAGAGAGGACAGGAATCAGCCCCAGCATTTT,CAIREDRNQPQHF
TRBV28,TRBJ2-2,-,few,TGTGCCAGCAGTTTAACCAGGACGAACACCGGGGAGCTGTTTTTT,CASSLTRTNTGELFF
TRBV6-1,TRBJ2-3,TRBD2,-,TGTGCCAGCAGTATAAGAGTCCCGAGCGGGAGTGGGGGCACAGATACGCAGTATTTT,CASSIRVPSGSGGTDTQYF
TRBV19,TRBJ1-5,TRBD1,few,TGTGCCAGTAGAACAGGGGGTTTTAACAATCAGCCCCAGCATTTT,CASRTGGFNNQPQHF
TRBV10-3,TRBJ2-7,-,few,TGTGCCATCAGTGAGCTGTCCCTTCGGGAGCAGTACTTC,CAISELSLREQYF
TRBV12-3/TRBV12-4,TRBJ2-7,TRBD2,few,TGTGCCAGCAGTTTAAGACTAGCGTCGGACGAGCAGTACTTC,CASSLRLASDEQYF
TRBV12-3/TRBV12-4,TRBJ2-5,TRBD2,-,TGTGCCAGCAGTTTTGGTCTAGCGGGGGGGATGGGGGAGACCCAGTACTTC,CASSFGLAGGMGETQYF
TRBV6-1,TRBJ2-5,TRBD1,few,TGTGCCAGCAGTCCAGGGGACAGTCGAGAGACCCAGTACTTC,CASSPGDSRETQYF
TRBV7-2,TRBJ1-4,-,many,TGTGCCAGCAGCTCCCAGGGATGGTATGGGAATGAAAAACTGTTTTTT,CASSSQGWYGNEKLFF
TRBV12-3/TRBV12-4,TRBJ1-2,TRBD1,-,TGTGCCAGCAGTCGGGGGACAGGGGGTATTAACTATGGCTACACCTTC,CASSRGTGGINYGYTF
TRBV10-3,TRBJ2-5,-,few,TGTGCCATCAAGGGCGGGGCGCAAGAGACCCAGTACTTC,CAIKGGAQETQYF
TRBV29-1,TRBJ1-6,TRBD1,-,TGCAGCGCCGGCGAGGGGGCAGGGGCCCTCCACTTT,CSAGEGAGALHF
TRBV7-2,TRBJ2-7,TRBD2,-,TGTGCCAGCAGCTTACTCTCTAGCGGGAGGGGAGAGCAGTACTTC,CASSLLSSGRGEQYF
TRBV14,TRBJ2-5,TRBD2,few,TGTGCCAGCAGTCGGACTAGCGGGAGGGAGACCCAGTACTTC,CASSRTSGRETQYF
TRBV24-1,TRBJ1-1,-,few,TGTGCCACCAGTGATTTGGGGGACGTCAAAGAAGCTTTCTTT,CATSDLGDVKEAFF
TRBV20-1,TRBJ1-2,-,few,TGCAGTGCCCCCCGCGCGGATAACTATGGCTACACCTTC,CSAPRADNYGYTF
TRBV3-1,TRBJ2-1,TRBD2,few,TGTGCCAGCAGGCCTAGCGGGAACTACAATGAGCAGTTCTTC,CASRPSGNYNEQFF
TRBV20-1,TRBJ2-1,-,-,TGCAGTGCCCCCGAAGGGGGGGGCGGTGAGCAGTTCTTC,CSAPEGGGGEQFF